The 10 T cell receptor beta chains below all came from one sample that was sequenced in a study of blood T cells in healthy people across ages (dated by TCRdb to the mid-2010s). The library was produced with 5' RACE. Sequencer: Illumina HiSeq 2500. The second PCR ran for roughly 7 to 11 cycles and used a J-beta primer mix along with a sample-barcoded 5' primer. Clones were called with MiXCR by TCRdb after fastp trimmed the public reads at Q25, and only in-frame beta chains were retained. Here each entry gathers all rows of one CDR3 protein and keeps the most common genes and DNA. For this sample there are 450,000 to 700,000 distinct CDR3 sequences; 27% appear just once. Of the sample, around a sixth falls within the top ten clones. Sequenced input: blood. These receptors were collected from a woman in her 70s in good health.

This clonotype was observed a few times. The rearrangement links TRBV6-1 to TRBJ1-2; 8 nucleotides align to TRBD1. V shed 2 bases, J shed 5 bases, and the junction held 19 bases outside the gene matches. Germline V gives CDR1 MNHNS, CDR2 SASEGT. The CDR3 runs to 19 residues. CDR3 loop: CASSEYWGQGAVGDYGYTF. As DNA, the CDR3 is TGTGCCAGCAGTGAATATTGGGGCCAGGGGGCAGTTGGGGATTATGGCTACACCTTC.

This clonotype was seen a handful of times. This chain joins TRBV20-1 and TRBJ1-4; the D is unclear. The germline CDR1 and CDR2 sequences are DFQATT and SNEGSKA (reference sequence). V gave up 6 bases and J gave up 1 base, with 6 bases separating them. This CDR3 contains 12 residues. CDR3 sequence (DNA): TGCAGTGCCCGCCTAACTAATGAAAAACTGTTTTTT. This gives the protein CSARLTNEKLFF.

V usage is TRBV5-1 and J usage is TRBJ2-7; tentatively, D is TRBD1 (7 bases). CDR3 size: 15 residues. V was cut by 0 bases and J by 4 bases, with 14 bases left in between. Germline lookup yields CDR1 SGHRS and CDR2 YFSETQ. CDR3 DNA: TGCGCCAGCAGCTTGGCCCAGGGGGGCGGATACGAGCAGTACTTC. Its translation: CASSLAQGGGYEQYF.

The table lists this clonotype with a few counts. The rearrangement joins TRBV6-1 to TRBJ1-2, with TRBD1 identical over 7 bases. The V gene's germline CDR1 is MNHNS and CDR2 SASEGT. The CDR3 is 14 amino acids. J lost 0 bases, V lost 7 bases, and 5 bases had no gene match. CDR3 amino acids: CASKRDSTNYGYTF. The CDR3 DNA follows: TGTGCCAGCAAGCGGGACAGTACTAACTATGGCTACACCTTC.

V gene TRBV4-2 combines with J gene TRBJ2-5; 14 bases match TRBD2. This CDR3 spans 18 amino acids. The trim removed 4 bases at V and 3 bases at J, leaving 10 bases unmatched. Germline V gene sequence: CDR1 LGHNA, CDR2 YNFKEQ. CDR3 amino acids: CASSLGLAGGQKEETQYF. The CDR3 DNA is TGTGCCAGCAGCCTCGGACTAGCGGGGGGCCAGAAGGAAGAGACCCAGTACTTC.

In its sample, this clonotype was seen a few times. The chain joins TRBV4-3 to TRBJ2-6; D is possibly TRBD1 (6 bases). Germline values: CDR1 LGHNA, CDR2 YSLEER. V shed 4 bases and J shed 4 bases, with 14 bases lying between them. CDR3 size: 16 residues. This chain's CDR3 is CASSRNRADGANVLTF. The DNA of the CDR3 is TGCGCCAGCAGCCGAAACAGGGCAGACGGGGCCAACGTCCTGACTTTC.

This clonotype has a handful of counts. The genes are TRBV6-2 or TRBV6-3 and TRBJ2-4; weak D call: TRBD2 (6 bases). Germline CDR1 MNHEY, CDR2 SVGEGT. V was pared by 6 bases and J by 6 bases, with 9 bases between. There are 12 residues in the CDR3. The CDR3 coding sequence is TGTGCCAGCAGCTATAGCGGAAACATTCAGTACTTC. Protein product: CASSYSGNIQYF.

In its sample, this clonotype was seen a few times. This chain joins TRBV5-1 and TRBJ2-1, with TRBD1 as a possible D gene (6 bases). The V and J ends lost 4 bases and 4 bases respectively, with 12 bases between them. Germline CDR1 is SGHRS and CDR2 is YFSETQ. The CDR3 extends over 14 amino acids. For the CDR3, the DNA is TGCGCCAGCAGCAGCGGACAGCTATACAATGAGCAGTTCTTC. It is translated as CASSSGQLYNEQFF.

In its sample, this clonotype was seen a few times. The rearrangement links TRBV20-1 to TRBJ2-5; TRBD1 aligns across 9 bases. CDR1 is DFQATT and CDR2 is SNEGSKA in the germline V gene (reference sequence). The CDR3 covers 14 residues. The ends lost 5 bases at V and 5 bases at J; junction bases unmatched: 9. The CDR3 DNA reads TGCAGTGCTGGTAACAGGGGGCTGAGGGAGACCCAGTACTTC. This translates into CSAGNRGLRETQYF.

The sample holds one count of this clonotype. The chain combines TRBV5-1 with TRBJ2-2, with 8 bases fitting TRBD2. The germline CDR1 and CDR2 sequences are SGHRS and YFSETQ. CDR3 length equals 14 residues. The ends lost 5 bases at V and 3 bases at J; junction bases unmatched: 3. This CDR3 reads CASRPAGDTGELFF. Here the CDR3 DNA reads TGCGCCAGCAGACCAGCGGGGGACACCGGGGAGCTGTTTTTT.